Presented here are 18 T cell receptor beta chains from one specimen sequenced in a study of cytomegalovirus exposure and HLA in healthy donors. PCR primers comprised 60 Vbeta and 13 Jbeta primers. TCRdb's copy holds only in-frame clones and misses some; the assay was immunoSEQ multiplex PCR. Of about 78,000 clones in the sample, around three quarters were seen once. Sequencing input: PBMCs. The receptors come from a male donor in good health and CMV-seronegative.

In nucleotides, the CDR3 is TGTGCCAGCAGCTTGCTAGGAGAAAAACTGTTTTTT. Amino acids: CASSLLGEKLFF. The rearrangement uses TRBV5-4 and TRBJ1-4; no clear D. The CDR3 spans 12 residues. Germline lookup yields CDR1 SGHNT and CDR2 YYREEE (reference sequence). V lost 1 base, J lost 8 bases, and 6 bases lay in between.

The V gene is TRBV10-2, the J gene TRBJ1-1; D gene ambiguous. Germline CDR1 WSHSY, CDR2 SAAADI. The CDR3 consists of 15 residues. V lost 6 bases and J lost 7, with 21 bases in between. The CDR3 DNA reads TGCGCCAGCAGGCAAGCCTATGGCAGCGTAAGTGAAGCTTTCTTT. It yields the protein CASRQAYGSVSEAFF.

The V call is TRBV29-1, the J call TRBJ2-2, with D possibly TRBD2 on 5 matching bases. Germline V lookup: CDR1 SQVTM, CDR2 ANQGSEA. The CDR3 has 13 residues. Trimming removed 5 bases from V and 7 bases from J, with 14 bases in between. The CDR3 region is CSVLIASYGELFF. The CDR3 nucleotides are TGCAGCGTTCTCATAGCGAGCTACGGGGAGCTGTTTTTT.

The CDR3 spells CASNLPGLAGGDTDTQYF. In nucleotides, the CDR3 is TGTGCCAGCAACCTACCGGGACTAGCGGGGGGTGACACAGATACGCAGTATTTT. The J gene is TRBJ2-3, the V gene TRBV2; 15 positions agree with TRBD2. Trimming removed 7 bases from V and 2 bases from J; junction bases left unmatched: 10. The CDR3 is made up of 18 amino acids. In germline, CDR1 is SNHLY, CDR2 FYNNEI.

V usage is TRBV6-1 and J usage is TRBJ2-7; D call uncertain. CDR3 length equals 10 residues. Germline-derived CDR1 and CDR2 are MNHNS and SASEGT. V lost 11 bases and J 5 bases, leaving 10 bases between the germline ends. The DNA of the CDR3 is TGTGCCCGGTGCCCCCACGAGCAGTACTTC. This codes for CARCPHEQYF.

The chain uses TRBV2 and TRBJ2-7, with a possible D match to TRBD2 (6 bases). CDR3 length equals 12 residues. The ends were cut back, 5 bases at V and 6 bases at J, with 11 bases in the middle. Germline V CDR1 and CDR2: SNHLY, FYNNEI. The CDR3 region has the DNA TGTGCCAGCAGTCGCGGACTATTCGAGCAGTACTTC. Protein sequence: CASSRGLFEQYF.

The rearrangement joins TRBV6-6 to TRBJ1-3; D is unclear. Trimming stripped 4 bases from V and 0 bases from J, with 10 bases between. The germline CDR1 and CDR2 sequences are MNHNY and SVGAGI (reference sequence). The CDR3 totals 15 residues. The CDR3 bases are TGTGCCAGCAGTTCTCAACTCAACTCTGGAAACACCATATATTTT. As protein: CASSSQLNSGNTIYF.

The V and J genes are TRBV9 and TRBJ2-7, with D perhaps TRBD1 (5 bases). The CDR3 is 14 residues long. Trimming shortened V by 7 bases and J by 2 bases, and 16 bases separated the two germline ends. In germline, CDR1 is SGDLS, CDR2 YYNGEE. The DNA for the CDR3 is TGTGCCAGCTCTCCGGGCAGGGTGACCTACGAGCAGTACTTC. Translation gives CASSPGRVTYEQYF.

This clone was seen a few times. This chain connects TRBV6-5 to TRBJ1-2; 8 bases are a match to TRBD1. The ends lost 6 bases at V and 4 bases at J; junction bases unmatched: 4. The CDR3 has 13 amino acids. The V gene's germline CDR1 is MNHEY and CDR2 SVGAGI. CDR3 loop: CASSQGAVYGYTF. CDR3 DNA: TGTGCCAGCAGCCAGGGGGCAGTCTATGGCTACACCTTC.

The rearrangement links TRBV5-5 to TRBJ2-3; the D is unclear. Germline CDR1 and CDR2: SGHKS and YYEKEE (reference sequence). The V end was cut by 3 bases, the J end by 2 bases, with 10 bases between. The length of the CDR3 is 14 residues. This CDR3 is CASSSSGNTDTQYF. The CDR3, as DNA: TGTGCCAGCAGCTCCTCAGGAAACACAGATACGCAGTATTTT.

The rearrangement joins TRBV7-8 to TRBJ2-2; D possibly corresponds to TRBD1 (5 bases). Germline V gene sequence: CDR1 SGHVS, CDR2 FQNEAQ. Trimming stripped 2 bases from V and 1 base from J, with 11 bases between. CDR3 length: 16 residues. The CDR3 nucleotides are TGTGCCAGCAGCTTATTAGGGGCGATGAACACCGGGGAGCTGTTTTTT. This encodes CASSLLGAMNTGELFF.

The chain links TRBV6-1 to TRBJ1-2; 8 nucleotides agree with TRBD1. The CDR3 extends over 14 amino acids. Trimming at V came to 0 bases and at J to 6 bases, leaving 3 bases not matched to a gene. The germline CDR1 and CDR2 sequences are MNHNS and SASEGT. The CDR3 DNA follows: TGTGCCAGCAGTGAAGCAAGGACAGGGAATGGCTACACCTTC. It codes for CASSEARTGNGYTF.

This clone appeared a few times. The chain joins TRBV20-1 to TRBJ2-5; D is uncertain. The CDR3 covers 11 residues. The V gene's germline CDR1 is DFQATT and CDR2 SNEGSKA (reference sequence). Between the trimmed V and J ends, which lost 5 bases and 5 bases, there was a span of 9 bases. As DNA, the CDR3 is TGCAGTGCTCAAAACTCGGAGACCCAGTACTTC. This gives the protein CSAQNSETQYF.

Turning to this clone: Compared with germline, one end of the junction differs, possibly owing to a read error. V usage is TRBV27 and J usage is TRBJ1-6; 8 bases line up with TRBD1. Germline CDR1 MNHEY, CDR2 SMNVEV (reference sequence). The CDR3 is made up of 17 amino acids. CDR3 region: CASNLANRGISNSPLHF. CDR3 nucleotide sequence: TGTGCCAGCAATTTAGCTAACAGGGGGATAAGTAATTCACCCCTCCACTTT.

This clone was seen a handful of times. The chain employs TRBV6-5 and TRBJ1-3, with D hard to call. Trimming removed 2 bases from V and 0 bases from J, with 5 bases in between. Germline assignment: CDR1 MNHEY and CDR2 SVGAGI. The CDR3 is 14 amino acids. CDR3 region: CASSYGDSGNTIYF. The CDR3 DNA follows: TGTGCCAGCAGTTACGGAGACTCTGGAAACACCATATATTTT.

CDR3 loop: CSAAGTGEGATDTQYF. CDR3 nucleotide sequence: TGCAGCGCGGCCGGGACAGGCGAAGGAGCAACAGATACGCAGTATTTT. The chain couples TRBV29-1 to TRBJ2-3, with TRBD1 matching over 8 bases. V dropped 7 bases and J dropped 3; count of bases not matched to a gene: 15. The CDR3 loop spans 16 amino acids. CDR1 and CDR2 from the germline V gene are SQVTM and ANQGSEA.

This clone was counted between two and nine times. The J gene is TRBJ1-5, the V gene TRBV21-1; no DNA check was done on the table's D call, TRBD1. TRBV21-1 is designated a pseudogene. The CDR3 is 22 amino acids. CDR3 nucleotide sequence: TGTGCCAGCAGCCTCCCGACCTTTAATCCGGGACAGGAAGATTATAGCAATCAGCCCCAGCATTTT. Translated, it gives CASSLPTFNPGQEDYSNQPQHF.

V is TRBV6-5 and J is TRBJ1-3; D is uncertain. The germline gives CDR1 MNHEY, CDR2 SVGAGI. The CDR3 covers 12 residues. V was cut by 8 bases and J by 4 bases, with 9 bases left in between. The CDR3 bases are TGTGCCAGCTTGGGCTCGGGAAACACCATATATTTT. Its protein is CASLGSGNTIYF.